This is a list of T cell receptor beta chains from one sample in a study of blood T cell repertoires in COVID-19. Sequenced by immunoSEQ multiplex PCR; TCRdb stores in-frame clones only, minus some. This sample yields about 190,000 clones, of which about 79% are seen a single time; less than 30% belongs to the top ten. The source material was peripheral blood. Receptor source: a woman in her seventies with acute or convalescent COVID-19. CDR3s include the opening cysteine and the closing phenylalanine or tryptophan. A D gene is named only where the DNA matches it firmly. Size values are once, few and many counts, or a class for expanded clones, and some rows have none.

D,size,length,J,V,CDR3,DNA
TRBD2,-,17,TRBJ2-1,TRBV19,CASSMGLARQQYNEQFF,TGTGCCAGTAGTATGGGACTAGCGAGACAGCAGTACAATGAGCAGTTCTTC
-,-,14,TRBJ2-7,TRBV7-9,CASSLPTGAYEQYF,TGTGCCAGCAGCTTACCAACGGGGGCCTACGAGCAGTACTTC
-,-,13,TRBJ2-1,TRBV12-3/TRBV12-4,CASRMTDYNEQFF,TGTGCCAGCAGAATGACAGACTACAATGAGCAGTTCTTC
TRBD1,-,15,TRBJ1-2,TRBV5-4,CASSTDRAALDGYTF,TGTGCCAGCAGCACGGACAGGGCGGCTCTGGATGGCTACACCTTC
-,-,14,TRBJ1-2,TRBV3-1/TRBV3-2,CASSPSMGAYGYTF,TGTGCCAGCAGCCCGAGTATGGGGGCCTATGGCTACACCTTC
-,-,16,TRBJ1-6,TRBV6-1,CASSELPIGSGPPLHF,TGTGCCAGCAGTGAATTACCGATCGGGAGTGGTCCACCCCTCCACTTT
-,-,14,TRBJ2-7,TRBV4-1,CASSQGVRRSGQYF,TGCGCCAGCAGCCAAGGGGTTCGACGTTCGGGGCAGTACTTC
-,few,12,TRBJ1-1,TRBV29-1,CSVVLRSTEAFF,TGCAGCGTTGTTCTCCGGAGCACTGAAGCTTTCTTT
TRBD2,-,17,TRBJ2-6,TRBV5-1,CASSMGLAGAGANVLTF,TGCGCCAGCAGCATGGGACTAGCGGGAGCTGGGGCCAACGTCCTGACTTTC
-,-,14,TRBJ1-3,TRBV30,CAWSTVLSGNTIYF,TGTGCCTGGAGTACAGTCCTCTCTGGAAACACCATATATTTT
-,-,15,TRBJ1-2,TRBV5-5,CASSLSYGGVRGYTF,TGTGCCAGCAGCTTGAGTTACGGAGGGGTACGCGGCTACACCTTC
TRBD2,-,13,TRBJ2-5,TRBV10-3,CAISSGLASSQYF,TGTGCCATCAGTTCCGGACTAGCGAGTTCCCAGTACTTC